The 20 T cell receptor beta chains listed next were all sequenced from one sample in a study of control samples from healthy donors and cancer patients. The protocol was immunoSEQ multiplex PCR, while the TCRdb copy is restricted to in-frame clones and leaves out a portion. The top ten clones hold roughly 13% of a sample with about 250,000 clones, 82% of them seen once. Sequenced sample: PBMCs. The receptor source for this set is a woman aged 55-69 years with lung cancer.

The J gene is TRBJ2-2, the V gene TRBV28, with 11 bases identical to TRBD2. There are 17 residues in the CDR3. Germline CDR1 is MDHEN and CDR2 is SYDVKM. With V trimmed by 4 bases and J by 2 bases, 6 bases remained unmatched. The CDR3 spells CASSSIGLAGNTGELFF. Here the CDR3 DNA reads TGTGCCAGCAGTTCGATCGGACTAGCGGGTAACACCGGGGAGCTGTTTTTT. Complete variable domain (other parts from reference TRBV28 and TRBJ2-2): DVKVTQSSRYLVKRTGEKVFLECVQDMDHENMFWYRQDPGLGLRLIYFSYDVKMKEKGDIPEGYSVSREKKERFSLILESASTNQTSMYLCASSSIGLAGNTGELFFGEGSRLTVL.

The chain carries TRBV5-1 and TRBJ2-5; weak D call: TRBD1 (6 bases). The CDR3 sequence is 15 residues long. The V end lost 0 bases, the J end lost 5 bases, and 14 bases lay between the germline ends. CDR1 and CDR2 (germline): SGHRS, YFSETQ. The CDR3 bases are TGCGCCAGCAGCTTGGAGGGATCTCAGGGGGAGACCCAGTACTTC. It translates to CASSLEGSQGETQYF.

The V gene is TRBV24-1, the J gene TRBJ2-5, with D possibly being TRBD2 (5 bases). This CDR3 comprises 15 residues. The germline CDR1 and CDR2 sequences are KGHDR and SFDVKD. V was clipped by 4 bases and J by 2 bases, with 13 bases between them. In DNA form, the CDR3 reads TGTGCCACCAGTGACGCAACGGGAACTCAAGAGACCCAGTACTTC. It yields the protein CATSDATGTQETQYF.

The rearrangement links TRBV2 to TRBJ2-1; 10 bases agree with TRBD1. The ends lost 6 bases at V and 9 bases at J; junction bases unmatched: 8. From germline, CDR1 is SNHLY and CDR2 FYNNEI. CDR3 size: 14 residues. The CDR3 sequence: CASRPGQGKGEQFF. In DNA, the CDR3 is TGTGCCAGCAGGCCGGGACAGGGGAAGGGTGAGCAGTTCTTC.

The chain carries TRBV11-3 and TRBJ2-1, with 7 bases matching TRBD2. With 0 bases clipped from V and 1 base from J, the junction kept 0 bases outside the gene matches. This CDR3 region has 15 residues. Germline loops: CDR1 SGHNT, CDR2 YENEEA. Here the CDR3 reads CASSLEAGSYNEQFF. CDR3 DNA sequence: TGTGCCAGCAGCTTAGAAGCGGGATCCTACAATGAGCAGTTCTTC.

The genes are TRBV5-1 and TRBJ1-1, with a weak D call TRBD1 (5 bases). There are 15 residues in the CDR3. The V gene's germline CDR1 is SGHRS and CDR2 YFSETQ. The ends were cut back, 1 base at V and 3 bases at J, with 13 bases in the middle. CDR3 nucleotides: TGCGCCAGCAGCTTGTTCCTCCAGGGCGACACTGAAGCTTTCTTT. It codes for CASSLFLQGDTEAFF.

This chain links TRBV3-1 (or the pseudogene TRBV3-2) with TRBJ1-6; D is ambiguous. The CDR3 spans 16 residues. In germline, CDR1 is LGHDT, CDR2 YNNKEL (reference sequence). V was cut by 1 base and J by 6 bases, with 13 bases left in between. The CDR3 protein is CASSQGPAGPNSPLHF. In DNA, the CDR3 is TGTGCCAGCAGCCAAGGGCCTGCGGGCCCTAATTCACCCCTCCACTTT.

The J gene is TRBJ2-7, the V gene TRBV3-1 (or the pseudogene TRBV3-2), with 9 bases that match TRBD1. The CDR3 has 15 amino acids. The trim removed 5 bases at V and 3 bases at J, leaving 8 bases unmatched. CDR1 is LGHDT and CDR2 is YNNKEL in the germline V gene (reference sequence). The CDR3 nucleotides are TGTGCCAGCAGCTCGACAGGGGGGGCAATCTACGAGCAGTACTTC. Translation: CASSSTGGAIYEQYF.

This chain connects TRBV6-5 to TRBJ1-2, with D perhaps TRBD1 (6 bases). The CDR3 length is 13 residues. CDR1 and CDR2 (germline): MNHEY, SVGAGI. Trimming removed 7 bases at V and 8 bases at J, with 17 bases between. DNA for the CDR3: TGTGCCAGCACCCTAGTACAGGGAGACGGCTACACCTTC. This gives the protein CASTLVQGDGYTF.

V and J are TRBV19 and TRBJ2-1; D unresolved. The CDR3 runs to 13 residues. V was cut by 5 bases and J by 5 bases, with 10 bases left in between. Germline loops: CDR1 LNHDA, CDR2 SQIVND (reference sequence). The CDR3 nucleotides read TGTGCCAGTAGTCTGTTAATCCACAATGAGCAGTTCTTC. Protein product: CASSLLIHNEQFF.

The CDR3 region has the DNA TGTGCCAGCAGAGGGGACGGGAATCAGCCCCAGCATTTT. It encodes CASRGDGNQPQHF. The chain recombines TRBV2 with TRBJ1-5; D perhaps matches TRBD1 (5 bases). V was trimmed by 6 bases and J by 4 bases, leaving 10 bases between them. This CDR3 has 13 amino acids. From germline, CDR1 is SNHLY and CDR2 FYNNEI.

Comments on this clone: The junction does not match germline at one end; this may be a read error. The rearrangement links TRBV2 to TRBJ1-2; 8 bases match TRBD1. This CDR3 is 13 amino acids long. Germline V gene sequence: CDR1 SNHLY, CDR2 FYNNEI. CDR3 sequence (DNA): TGTGCCAGCAGGGAAGACAGGGGATTAGGCTACACCTTC. It specifies CASREDRGLGYTF.

The rearrangement uses TRBV6-6 and TRBJ1-6; 8 bases map to TRBD1. Losses at the gene ends were 6 bases for V and 13 bases for J; bases not matched to a gene: 11. The CDR3 sequence is 14 residues long. The germline CDR1 and CDR2 sequences are MNHNY and SVGAGI (reference sequence). The CDR3 protein is CASRNGQGKRPLHF. The CDR3 DNA sequence: TGTGCCAGCAGAAACGGACAGGGAAAACGGCCCCTCCACTTT.

This clone was seen just once. CDR3 residues: CSAILYEQYF. The CDR3 coding sequence is TGCAGTGCTATTCTCTACGAGCAGTACTTC. The V call is TRBV20-1, the J call TRBJ2-7; D unclear. The CDR3 is made up of 10 amino acids. Germline V CDR1 and CDR2: DFQATT, SNEGSKA (reference sequence). Trimming stripped 4 bases from V and 3 bases from J, with 4 bases between.

To note about this clone: A read error may produce the germline difference seen at one junction end. For the CDR3, the DNA is TGTGCCAATAGTATAAACAGGGGGACCACTGAAGCTTTCTTT. Translation: CANSINRGTTEAFF. V and J are TRBV19 and TRBJ1-1; 8 bases fit TRBD1. The CDR3 has 14 residues. Germline V gives CDR1 LNHDA, CDR2 SQIVND (reference sequence).

This chain connects TRBV6-5 to TRBJ1-3; D call uncertain. Looked up from germline, CDR1 is MNHEY and CDR2 is SVGAGI. CDR3 length equals 15 residues. V was pared by 6 bases and J by 0 bases, with 12 bases between. Written as DNA, the CDR3 is TGTGCCAGCAGCCCGGTACGAATCTCTGGAAACACCATATATTTT. Translating gives CASSPVRISGNTIYF.

The chain has TRBV6-1 and TRBJ1-2; 8 bases agree with TRBD1. Trimming removed 3 bases from V and 7 bases from J; junction bases left unmatched: 7. Per the germline V gene, CDR1 is MNHNS and CDR2 is SASEGT. CDR3 length: 14 residues. CDR3 residues: CASSELDRGRGYTF. The DNA for the CDR3 is TGTGCCAGCAGTGAGCTCGACAGGGGACGTGGCTACACCTTC.

The V gene is TRBV6-5, the J gene TRBJ1-3; unclear D gene. This CDR3 comprises 13 residues. The V end lost 1 base, the J end lost 4 bases, and 5 bases lay between the germline ends. From germline, CDR1 is MNHEY and CDR2 SVGAGI. The CDR3 sequence: CASSYLDGNTIYF. CDR3 sequence (DNA): TGTGCCAGCAGTTACTTGGACGGAAACACCATATATTTT.

V usage is TRBV2 and J usage is TRBJ1-1; 7 bases align to TRBD1. The CDR3 consists of 15 residues. Germline V lookup: CDR1 SNHLY, CDR2 FYNNEI. The J segment lost 4 bases and the V segment lost 1 base, leaving 6 bases of the junction unmatched. The CDR3 DNA follows: TGTGCCAGCAGTGAAGGACAGGGTATGGGCACTGAAGCTTTCTTT. Translating gives CASSEGQGMGTEAFF. Together with reference TRBV2 and TRBJ1-1, the CDR3 gives the full variable domain: EPEVTQTPSHQVTQMGQEVILRCVPISNHLYFYWYRQILGQKVEFLVSFYNNEISEKSEIFDDQFSVERPDGSNFTLKIRSTKLEDSAMYFCASSEGQGMGTEAFFGQGTRLTVV.

J is TRBJ1-1 and V is TRBV7-9, with a weak D call TRBD1 (6 bases). The CDR3 consists of 13 residues. Deletions cut 6 bases from V and 5 bases from J, with 13 bases between. Per the germline V gene, CDR1 is SEHNR and CDR2 is FQNEAQ (reference sequence). As DNA, the CDR3 is TGTGCCAGCAGTAGACAGGAAGGAACTGAAGCTTTCTTT. It encodes CASSRQEGTEAFF.